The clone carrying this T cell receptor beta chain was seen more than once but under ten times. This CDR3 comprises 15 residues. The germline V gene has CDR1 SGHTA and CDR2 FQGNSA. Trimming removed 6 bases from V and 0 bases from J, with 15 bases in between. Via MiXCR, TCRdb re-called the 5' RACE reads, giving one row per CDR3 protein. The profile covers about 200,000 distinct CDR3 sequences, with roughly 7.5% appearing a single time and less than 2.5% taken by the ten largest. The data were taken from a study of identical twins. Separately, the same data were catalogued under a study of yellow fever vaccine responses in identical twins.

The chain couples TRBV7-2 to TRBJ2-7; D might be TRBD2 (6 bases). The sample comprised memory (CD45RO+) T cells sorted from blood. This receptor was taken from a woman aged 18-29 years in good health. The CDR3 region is CASRVGGVISYEQYF. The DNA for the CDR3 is TGTGCCAGCAGGGTGGGCGGGGTGATCTCCTACGAGCAGTACTTC.